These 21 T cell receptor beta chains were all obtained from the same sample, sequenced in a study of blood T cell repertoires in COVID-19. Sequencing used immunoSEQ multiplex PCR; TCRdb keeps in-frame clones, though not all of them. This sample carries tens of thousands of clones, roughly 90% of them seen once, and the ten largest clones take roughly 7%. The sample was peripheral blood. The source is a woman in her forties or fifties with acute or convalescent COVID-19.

Here the CDR3 DNA reads TGTGCCAGCTCACCACCGGTTGTTACGGGGACTGAAGCTTTCTTT. Its protein product is CASSPPVVTGTEAFF. The chain combines TRBV18 with TRBJ1-1; D uncertain. This CDR3 has 15 residues. The germline gives CDR1 KGHSH, CDR2 LQKENI. Trimming shortened V by 0 bases and J by 5 bases, and 13 bases separated the two germline ends.

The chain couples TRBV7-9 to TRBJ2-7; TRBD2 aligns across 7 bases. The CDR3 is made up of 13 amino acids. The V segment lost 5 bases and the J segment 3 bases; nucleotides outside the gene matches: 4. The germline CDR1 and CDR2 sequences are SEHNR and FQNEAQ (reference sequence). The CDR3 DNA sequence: TGTGCCAGCAGCCGCGGGACTATCTACGAGCAGTACTTC. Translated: CASSRGTIYEQYF.

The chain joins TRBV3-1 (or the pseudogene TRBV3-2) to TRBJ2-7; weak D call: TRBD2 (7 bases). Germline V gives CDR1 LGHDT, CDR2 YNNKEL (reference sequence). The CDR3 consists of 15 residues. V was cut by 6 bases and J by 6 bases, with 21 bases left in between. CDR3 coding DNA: TGTGCCAGCAGTGACGCAGGCGGGGGCAGGGGCGAGCAGTACTTC. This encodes CASSDAGGGRGEQYF.

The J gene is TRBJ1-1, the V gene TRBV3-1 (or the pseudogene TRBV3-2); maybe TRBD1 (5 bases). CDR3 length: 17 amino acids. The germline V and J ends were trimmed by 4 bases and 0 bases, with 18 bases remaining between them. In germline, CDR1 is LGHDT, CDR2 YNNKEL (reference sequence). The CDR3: CASSPTGGVYMNTEAFF. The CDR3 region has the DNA TGTGCCAGCAGCCCCACGGGGGGGGTATACATGAACACTGAAGCTTTCTTT.

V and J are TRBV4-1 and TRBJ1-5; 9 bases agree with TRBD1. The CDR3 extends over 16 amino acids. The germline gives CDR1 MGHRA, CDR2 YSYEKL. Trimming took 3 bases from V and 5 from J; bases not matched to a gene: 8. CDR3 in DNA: TGCGCCAGCAGCCACGGGGACAGGGAGGGGTATCAGCCCCAGCATTTT. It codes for CASSHGDREGYQPQHF.

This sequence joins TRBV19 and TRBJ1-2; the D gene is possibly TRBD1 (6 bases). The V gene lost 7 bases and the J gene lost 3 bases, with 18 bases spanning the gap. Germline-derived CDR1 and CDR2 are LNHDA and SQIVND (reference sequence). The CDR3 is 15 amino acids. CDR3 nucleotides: TGTGCCAGTACCCCTGTGACAGGCCTTTACTATGGCTACACCTTC. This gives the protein CASTPVTGLYYGYTF. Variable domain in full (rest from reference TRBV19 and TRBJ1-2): DGGITQSPKYLFRKEGQNVTLSCEQNLNHDAMYWYRQDPGQGLRLIYYSQIVNDFQKGDIAEGYSVSREKKESFPLTVTSAQKNPTAFYLCASTPVTGLYYGYTFGSGTRLTVV.

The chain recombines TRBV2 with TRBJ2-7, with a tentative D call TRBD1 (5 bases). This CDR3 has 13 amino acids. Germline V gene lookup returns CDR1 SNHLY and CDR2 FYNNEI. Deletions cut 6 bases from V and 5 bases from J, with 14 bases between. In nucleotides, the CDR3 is TGTGCCAGCAGGAGGACACCGTCGAACGAGCAGTACTTC. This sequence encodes CASRRTPSNEQYF.

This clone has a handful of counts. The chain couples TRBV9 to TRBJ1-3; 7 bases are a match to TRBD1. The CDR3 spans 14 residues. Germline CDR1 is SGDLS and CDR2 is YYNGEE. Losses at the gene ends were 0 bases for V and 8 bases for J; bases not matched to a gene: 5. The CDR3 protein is CASSVEQGRDTIYF. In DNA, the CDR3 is TGTGCCAGCAGCGTAGAACAGGGGAGAGACACCATATATTTT.

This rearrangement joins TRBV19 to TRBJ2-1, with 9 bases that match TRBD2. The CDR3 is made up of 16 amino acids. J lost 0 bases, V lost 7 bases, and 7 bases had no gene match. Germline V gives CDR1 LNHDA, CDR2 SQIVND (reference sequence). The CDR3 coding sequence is TGTGCCAGTACCCCCAGCGGGAGGTTCTCCTACAATGAGCAGTTCTTC. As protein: CASTPSGRFSYNEQFF.

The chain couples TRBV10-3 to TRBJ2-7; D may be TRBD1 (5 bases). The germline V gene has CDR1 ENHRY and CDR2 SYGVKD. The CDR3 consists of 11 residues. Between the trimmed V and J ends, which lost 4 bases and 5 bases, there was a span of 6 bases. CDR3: CAISGGDEQYF. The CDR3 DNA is TGTGCCATCAGTGGGGGCGACGAGCAGTACTTC.

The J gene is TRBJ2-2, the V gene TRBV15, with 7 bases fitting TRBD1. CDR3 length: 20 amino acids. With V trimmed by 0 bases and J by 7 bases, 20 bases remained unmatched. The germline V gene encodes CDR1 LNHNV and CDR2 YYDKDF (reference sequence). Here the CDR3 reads CATSREGGAGRRTRNGELFF. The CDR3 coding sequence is TGTGCCACCAGCAGAGAAGGGGGCGCGGGCCGCCGAACCCGGAACGGGGAGCTGTTTTTT.

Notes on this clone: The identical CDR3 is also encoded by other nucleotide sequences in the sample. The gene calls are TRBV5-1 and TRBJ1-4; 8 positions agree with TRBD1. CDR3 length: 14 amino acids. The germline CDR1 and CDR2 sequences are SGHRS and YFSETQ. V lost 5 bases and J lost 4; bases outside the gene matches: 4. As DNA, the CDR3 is TGCGCCAGCAGTCCAGACAGGGGTAATGAAAAACTGTTTTTT. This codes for CASSPDRGNEKLFF.

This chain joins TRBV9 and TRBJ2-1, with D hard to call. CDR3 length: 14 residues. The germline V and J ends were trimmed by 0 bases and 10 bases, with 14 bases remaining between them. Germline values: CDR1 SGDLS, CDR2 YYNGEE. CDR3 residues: CASSVADLTQEQFF. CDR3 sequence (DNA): TGTGCCAGCAGCGTAGCGGATCTAACACAGGAGCAGTTCTTC.

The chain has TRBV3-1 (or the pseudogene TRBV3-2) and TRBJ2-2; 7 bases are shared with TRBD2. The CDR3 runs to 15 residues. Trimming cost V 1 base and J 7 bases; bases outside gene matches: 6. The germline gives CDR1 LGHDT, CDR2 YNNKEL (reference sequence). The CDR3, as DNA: TGTGCCAGCAGCCAAGGGTCTAGCGGCGGCGGGGAGCTGTTTTTT. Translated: CASSQGSSGGGELFF.

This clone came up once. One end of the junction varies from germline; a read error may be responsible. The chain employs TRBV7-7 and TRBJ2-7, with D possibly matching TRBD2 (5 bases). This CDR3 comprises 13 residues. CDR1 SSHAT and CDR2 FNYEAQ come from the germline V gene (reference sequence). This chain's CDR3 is CASSLGPRDEQYF. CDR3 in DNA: TGTGCTAGCAGCTTAGGCCCGAGGGACGAGCAGTACTTC.

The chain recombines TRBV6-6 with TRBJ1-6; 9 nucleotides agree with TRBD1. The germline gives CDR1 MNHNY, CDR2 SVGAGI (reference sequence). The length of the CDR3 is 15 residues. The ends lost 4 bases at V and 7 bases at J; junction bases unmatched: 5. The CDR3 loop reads CASSLGTGRNSPLHF. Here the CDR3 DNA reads TGTGCCAGCAGTTTGGGGACAGGGAGAAATTCACCCCTCCACTTT.

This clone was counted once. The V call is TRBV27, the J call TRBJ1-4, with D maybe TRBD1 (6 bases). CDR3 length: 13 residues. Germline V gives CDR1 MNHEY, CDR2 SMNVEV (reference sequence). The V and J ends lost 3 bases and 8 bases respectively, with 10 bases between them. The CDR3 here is CASSFRGGEKLFF. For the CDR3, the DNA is TGTGCCAGCAGTTTCAGGGGAGGGGAAAAACTGTTTTTT. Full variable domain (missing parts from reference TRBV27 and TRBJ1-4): EAQVTQNPRYLITVTGKKLTVTCSQNMNHEYMSWYRQDPGLGLRQIYYSMNVEVTDKGDVPEGYKVSRKEKRNFPLILESPSPNQTSLYFCASSFRGGEKLFFGSGTQLSVL.

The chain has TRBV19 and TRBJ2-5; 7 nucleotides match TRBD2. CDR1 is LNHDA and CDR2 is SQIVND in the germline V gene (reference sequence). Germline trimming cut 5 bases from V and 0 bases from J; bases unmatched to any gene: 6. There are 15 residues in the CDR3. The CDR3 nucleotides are TGTGCCAGTAGTTTTCGACTAGCTGACCAAGAGACCCAGTACTTC. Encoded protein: CASSFRLADQETQYF.

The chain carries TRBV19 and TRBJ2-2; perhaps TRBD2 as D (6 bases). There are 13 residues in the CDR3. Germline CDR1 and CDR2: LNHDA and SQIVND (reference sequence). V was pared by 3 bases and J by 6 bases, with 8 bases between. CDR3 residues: CASSMWGAGELFF. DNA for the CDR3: TGTGCCAGTAGTATGTGGGGGGCCGGGGAGCTGTTTTTT. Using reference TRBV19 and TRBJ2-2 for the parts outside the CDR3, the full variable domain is DGGITQSPKYLFRKEGQNVTLSCEQNLNHDAMYWYRQDPGQGLRLIYYSQIVNDFQKGDIAEGYSVSREKKESFPLTVTSAQKNPTAFYLCASSMWGAGELFFGEGSRLTVL.

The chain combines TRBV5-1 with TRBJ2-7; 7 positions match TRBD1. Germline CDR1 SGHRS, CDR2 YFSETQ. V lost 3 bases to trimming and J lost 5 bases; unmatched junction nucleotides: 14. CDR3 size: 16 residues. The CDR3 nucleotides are TGCGCCAGCAGCTCATGGGGTGTAGGGGGCGAAAACGAGCAGTACTTC. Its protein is CASSSWGVGGENEQYF. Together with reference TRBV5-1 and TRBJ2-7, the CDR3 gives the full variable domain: KAGVTQTPRYLIKTRGQQVTLSCSPISGHRSVSWYQQTPGQGLQFLFEYFSETQRNKGNFPGRFSGRQFSNSRSEMNVSTLELGDSALYLCASSSWGVGGENEQYFGPGTRLTVT.

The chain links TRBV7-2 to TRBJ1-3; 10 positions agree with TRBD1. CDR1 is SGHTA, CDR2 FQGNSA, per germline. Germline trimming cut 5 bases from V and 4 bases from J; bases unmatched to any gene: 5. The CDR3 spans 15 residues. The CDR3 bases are TGTGCCAGCAGCCACGACAGGGGGCCGGGAAACACCATATATTTT. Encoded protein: CASSHDRGPGNTIYF.